Listed below are T cell receptor beta chains from one sample, sequenced in a study of blood T cells in healthy people across ages. A single record per CDR3 protein comes from TCRdb applying MiXCR to the 5' RACE reads. The sample lists over 1,200,000 distinct CDR3 sequences; around 59% were seen once. Sample: blood. The source of these receptors is a man aged 18 to 30 in good health. Both conserved end residues are part of each CDR3. A D gene is named only where the DNA matches it firmly. Rows give clone size only sometimes, using once, few, many, or a class for an expanded clone.

V gene	D gene	clone size	J gene	CDR3 protein	CDR3 DNA
TRBV28	-	-	TRBJ2-7	CAILSTNEQYF	TGTGCCATCCTATCAACCAATGAGCAGTACTTC
TRBV27	TRBD2	-	TRBJ2-7	CASSPLAGGFYEQYF	TGTGCCAGCAGTCCACTAGCGGGAGGATTCTACGAGCAGTACTTC
TRBV6-5	TRBD1	few	TRBJ2-7	CASRPTRTGYEQYF	TGTGCCAGCAGACCCACACGGACAGGGTACGAGCAGTACTTC
TRBV28	TRBD1	few	TRBJ2-5	CASSVLPGQRQETQYF	TGTGCCAGCAGTGTACTCCCGGGACAGCGCCAAGAGACCCAGTACTTC
TRBV20-1	-	-	TRBJ2-7	CSARGQGGAYEQYF	TGCAGTGCTAGAGGTCAGGGTGGTGCCTACGAGCAGTACTTC
TRBV4-3	-	-	TRBJ2-7	CASSQRKDYPYEQYF	TGCGCCAGCAGCCAGAGGAAGGACTACCCATACGAGCAGTACTTC
TRBV4-2	TRBD2	once	TRBJ2-7	CASSQDPVAGLTYEQYF	TGTGCCAGCAGCCAAGATCCGGTAGCGGGATTAACCTACGAGCAGTACTTC
TRBV5-6	-	few	TRBJ2-7	CASSSRDWERRKTLLDEQYF	TGTGCCAGCAGCTCCAGGGATTGGGAACGCCGAAAGACACTCCTAGACGAGCAGTACTTC
TRBV13	TRBD1	few	TRBJ2-2	CASSFGDRGTGELFF	TGTGCCAGCAGCTTCGGGGACAGGGGGACCGGGGAGCTGTTTTTT
TRBV29-1	-	few	TRBJ2-3	CSVTRDTDTQYF	TGCAGCGTTACGAGGGACACAGATACGCAGTATTTT
TRBV4-1	TRBD2	-	TRBJ2-3	CASSRPTSESTDTQYF	TGCGCCAGCAGCCGGCCAACTAGCGAGAGCACAGATACGCAGTATTTT
TRBV6-2/TRBV6-3	-	few	TRBJ2-2	CASSYRRTVGTGELFF	TGTGCCAGCAGTTACAGGAGGACAGTGGGGACCGGGGAGCTGTTTTTT
TRBV6-5	-	-	TRBJ1-1	CASSYGTGPTEAFF	TGTGCCAGCAGTTACGGTACAGGGCCCACTGAAGCTTTCTTT
TRBV6-5	TRBD1	-	TRBJ1-1	CAGSYSTGKNTEAFF	TGTGCCGGCAGTTACTCGACAGGGAAGAACACTGAAGCTTTCTTT
TRBV5-5	TRBD1	-	TRBJ2-7	CASSFGTDHPYEQYF	TGTGCCAGCAGCTTTGGGACAGATCATCCCTACGAGCAGTACTTC
TRBV21-1	-	few	TRBJ2-7	CASSKSGGGLYEQYF	TGTGCCAGCAGCAAAAGTGGAGGGGGGCTCTACGAGCAGTACTTC
TRBV6-6	TRBD1	few	TRBJ1-2	CASSLTGGLRYGYTF	TGTGCCAGCAGTCTCACAGGGGGTTTGAGATATGGCTACACCTTC
TRBV20-1	TRBD2	-	TRBJ2-1	CSARDVLAGDNEQFF	TGCAGTGCTAGAGATGTGCTAGCGGGAGATAATGAGCAGTTCTTC
TRBV10-3	TRBD1	-	TRBJ1-5	CAISEYHGTGDRGNQPQHF	TGTGCCATCAGTGAGTACCATGGTACAGGGGATAGGGGCAATCAGCCCCAGCATTTT
TRBV28	-	-	TRBJ2-7	CASTPHLRGIAYEQYF	TGTGCCAGCACCCCTCACTTGCGGGGCATTGCCTACGAGCAGTACTTC
TRBV12-3/TRBV12-4	-	-	TRBJ1-1	CASSVADISTEAFF	TGTGCCAGCAGTGTAGCAGACATTAGTACTGAAGCTTTCTTT
TRBV12-3/TRBV12-4	-	few	TRBJ2-7	CASSFRTPYEQYF	TGTGCCAGCAGTTTCCGGACACCCTACGAGCAGTACTTC
TRBV29-1	TRBD1	-	TRBJ2-2	CSGVEQGAIGELFF	TGCAGCGGGGTAGAACAGGGGGCTATCGGGGAGCTGTTTTTT
TRBV6-5	-	-	TRBJ2-1	CASSYSSRDWEDEQFF	TGTGCCAGCAGTTATTCCTCTAGGGATTGGGAGGATGAGCAGTTCTTC
TRBV11-2	-	-	TRBJ2-1	CASSSPKLRNEQFF	TGTGCCAGCAGCTCCCCAAAACTTAGAAATGAGCAGTTCTTC
TRBV7-2	TRBD1	many	TRBJ1-6	CASSLGTENSPLHF	TGTGCCAGCAGTTTAGGGACAGAGAATTCACCCCTCCACTTT
TRBV9	-	few	TRBJ2-1	CASSVETGSDEQFF	TGTGCCAGCAGCGTCGAAACAGGGTCAGACGAGCAGTTCTTC
TRBV4-1	TRBD1	-	TRBJ2-7	CASSQDRARTGSRYEQYF	TGCGCCAGCAGCCAGGATAGAGCGAGGACAGGGTCAAGGTACGAGCAGTACTTC
TRBV20-1	-	few	TRBJ1-5	CSASLNQPQHF	TGCAGTGCTAGCCTAAATCAGCCCCAGCATTTT
TRBV20-1	-	few	TRBJ1-6	CSAKRESSYNSPLHF	TGCAGTGCTAAGCGGGAAAGCTCCTATAATTCACCCCTCCACTTT
TRBV20-1	TRBD1	-	TRBJ2-1	CSAANRGGAEETQFF	TGCAGTGCTGCTAACAGGGGTGGGGCGGAAGAGACCCAGTTCTTC
TRBV5-6	TRBD1	-	TRBJ2-1	CASSFTPGQGTYNEQFF	TGTGCCAGCAGCTTTACTCCGGGACAGGGGACATACAATGAGCAGTTCTTC
TRBV10-3	-	-	TRBJ2-5	CAIGESEVETQYF	TGTGCCATCGGTGAGTCGGAGGTGGAGACCCAGTACTTC
TRBV7-9	-	-	TRBJ2-1	CASSLASGNYNEQFF	TGTGCCAGCAGCTTAGCGTCCGGGAACTACAATGAGCAGTTCTTC
TRBV6-5	-	few	TRBJ1-2	CASSSRVFSYGYTF	TGTGCCAGCAGTAGCAGGGTGTTCAGCTATGGCTACACCTTC
TRBV7-2	-	-	TRBJ1-2	CASSWDGFDYGYTF	TGTGCCAGCAGCTGGGACGGATTTGACTATGGCTACACCTTC
TRBV15	TRBD1	-	TRBJ2-5	CATSGGQGVETQYF	TGTGCCACCAGCGGGGGACAGGGTGTAGAGACCCAGTACTTC
TRBV4-1	-	few	TRBJ2-1	CASSQYGLTEYNEQFF	TGCGCCAGCAGCCAATATGGTCTCACGGAATACAATGAGCAGTTCTTC
TRBV3-1	-	few	TRBJ2-1	CASSQDGLANEQFF	TGTGCCAGCAGCCAAGATGGGCTAGCGAATGAGCAGTTCTTC
TRBV27	-	-	TRBJ2-7	CASSLRGRGAYEQYF	TGTGCCAGCAGTTTGAGGGGGAGAGGGGCCTACGAGCAGTACTTC
TRBV4-1	-	-	TRBJ2-5	CASSRSDGFLGETQYF	TGCGCCAGCAGCCGATCTGATGGATTTCTGGGGGAGACCCAGTACTTC
TRBV20-1	-	-	TRBJ1-2	CSAKGSVDGYTF	TGCAGTGCTAAGGGATCTGTAGATGGCTACACCTTC
TRBV10-3	TRBD1	few	TRBJ1-1	CAIRWTGANTEAFF	TGTGCCATCAGGTGGACAGGTGCCAACACTGAAGCTTTCTTT
TRBV29-1	TRBD1	-	TRBJ2-3	CSVDGTEASLGDTQYF	TGCAGCGTTGATGGGACAGAAGCCTCCCTTGGAGATACGCAGTATTTT
TRBV4-1	-	few	TRBJ1-1	CASSQDPGYPTEAFF	TGCGCCAGCAGCCAAGATCCAGGGTACCCCACTGAAGCTTTCTTT
TRBV2	-	-	TRBJ2-3	CASRARTDTQYF	TGTGCCAGCAGGGCGCGGACAGATACGCAGTATTTT
TRBV20-1	-	-	TRBJ2-1	CSATTGGYSYNEQFF	TGCAGTGCTACCACTGGGGGGTATTCTTACAATGAGCAGTTCTTC
TRBV12-3/TRBV12-4	-	few	TRBJ2-5	CASSLTGGKETQYF	TGTGCCAGCAGTTTGACCGGGGGAAAAGAGACCCAGTACTTC
TRBV5-1	-	few	TRBJ1-5	CASRGGRDQPQHF	TGCGCCAGCAGAGGGGGGCGCGATCAGCCCCAGCATTTT
TRBV29-1	-	few	TRBJ1-6	CSGVWAENSPLHF	TGCAGCGGGGTCTGGGCAGAGAATTCACCCCTCCACTTT
TRBV12-3/TRBV12-4	-	-	TRBJ2-7	CASSLYQGVNEQYF	TGTGCCAGCAGTTTATACCAGGGAGTAAACGAGCAGTACTTC
TRBV28	TRBD1	-	TRBJ2-7	CASRRQGRKTYEQYF	TGTGCCAGCAGGCGACAGGGAAGAAAAACTTACGAGCAGTACTTC
TRBV7-2	TRBD2	-	TRBJ2-7	CASSVAGGSSEQYF	TGTGCCAGCAGCGTAGCCGGCGGGAGCAGCGAGCAGTACTTC
TRBV3-1	-	-	TRBJ1-5	CASSQGQRQPQHF	TGTGCCAGCAGCCAAGGGCAGCGCCAGCCCCAGCATTTT
TRBV20-1	-	-	TRBJ1-4	CSALGSQEKLFF	TGCAGTGCTCTGGGTAGCCAGGAAAAACTGTTTTTT
TRBV29-1	TRBD1	-	TRBJ2-5	CSVVSGQELGWTQYF	TGCAGCGTTGTTTCGGGACAGGAGCTGGGATGGACCCAGTACTTC
TRBV7-9	-	-	TRBJ1-4	CASWRVGEKLFF	TGTGCCAGCTGGAGGGTGGGGGAAAAACTGTTTTTT